Listed below are T cell receptor beta chains from one sample, sequenced in a study of T cell repertoires in cytomegalovirus infection. MiXCR, run by TCRdb on the reads, gives a single entry per CDR3 protein. Here the sample spans some 320,000 distinct CDR3 sequences, over 7.5% being singletons. Source material: PBMCs. The receptors derive from a human donor in good health (CMV status not recorded). Some clones in this sample may be carry-over from other donors' samples. Each CDR3 is given with its conserved first and last residue. Fields, in order: J gene, D gene, V gene, clone size, CDR3 DNA, CDR3 protein. D genes are given only for firm matches. Not every row has a clone size; where given, it reads once, few, many or a size class.

j_gene: TRBJ2-1
d_gene: .
v_gene: TRBV14
abundance: few
CDR3nt: TGTGCCAGCAGCCAACAGGGTTTGCAAGGCTACAATGAGCAGTTCTTC
CDR3aa: CASSQQGLQGYNEQFF

j_gene: TRBJ1-2
d_gene: TRBD1
v_gene: TRBV7-2
abundance: many
CDR3nt: TGTGCCAGCAGCTCGCGGACAGGGGACTATGGCTACACCTTC
CDR3aa: CASSSRTGDYGYTF

j_gene: TRBJ1-6
d_gene: TRBD1
v_gene: TRBV7-2
abundance: many
CDR3nt: TGTGCCAGCAGCTCCCATCGGGACAGGGTGAATTCACCCCTCCACTTT
CDR3aa: CASSSHRDRVNSPLHF

j_gene: TRBJ2-2
d_gene: .
v_gene: TRBV12-3/TRBV12-4
abundance: .
CDR3nt: TGTGCCAGCAGGCTATCGGGGAACACCGGGGAGCTGTTTTTT
CDR3aa: CASRLSGNTGELFF

j_gene: TRBJ1-1
d_gene: TRBD1
v_gene: TRBV25-1
abundance: few
CDR3nt: TGTGCCAGCAGTGCGACAGGGGTGACTGAAGCTTTCTTT
CDR3aa: CASSATGVTEAFF

j_gene: TRBJ2-5
d_gene: .
v_gene: TRBV7-3
abundance: many
CDR3nt: TGTGCCAGCAGCTTCGGTCCCCTCGGCGAGACCCAGTACTTC
CDR3aa: CASSFGPLGETQYF

j_gene: TRBJ2-7
d_gene: TRBD2
v_gene: TRBV7-2
abundance: many
CDR3nt: TGTGCCAGCAGCTTAAAACTACCCCTAGCGGGAGCGAGTTACGAGCAGTACTTC
CDR3aa: CASSLKLPLAGASYEQYF

j_gene: TRBJ2-5
d_gene: TRBD1
v_gene: TRBV6-5
abundance: .
CDR3nt: TGTGCCAGCAGTTACTCGGGACAGCTACAAGAGACCCAGTACTTC
CDR3aa: CASSYSGQLQETQYF

j_gene: TRBJ2-2
d_gene: .
v_gene: TRBV28
abundance: few
CDR3nt: TGTGCCAGCAGTCAAGTCCGGGACCGTACCGGGGAGCTGTTTTTT
CDR3aa: CASSQVRDRTGELFF

j_gene: TRBJ2-5
d_gene: .
v_gene: TRBV2
abundance: many
CDR3nt: TGTGCCAGCAGTGGTTCCCGGGTGGACGCCCAGTACTTC
CDR3aa: CASSGSRVDAQYF

j_gene: TRBJ1-5
d_gene: TRBD1
v_gene: TRBV4-2
abundance: many
CDR3nt: TGTGCCAGCAGCCCCCCAGGGGGGAATCAGCCCCAGCATTTT
CDR3aa: CASSPPGGNQPQHF

j_gene: TRBJ2-7
d_gene: .
v_gene: TRBV20-1
abundance: .
CDR3nt: TGCAGTGCTAGCGGACAAAACCCGGGAGAGCAGTACTTC
CDR3aa: CSASGQNPGEQYF

j_gene: TRBJ2-3
d_gene: TRBD1
v_gene: TRBV5-1
abundance: many
CDR3nt: TGCGCCAGCAGCTCTCCCGGACAGGGACCTTCTAGCACAGATACGCAGTATTTT
CDR3aa: CASSSPGQGPSSTDTQYF

j_gene: TRBJ2-2
d_gene: .
v_gene: TRBV7-6
abundance: many
CDR3nt: TGTGCCAGCAGCTTAGAAGGGGCTCACGGGGAGCTGTTTTTT
CDR3aa: CASSLEGAHGELFF

j_gene: TRBJ1-4
d_gene: .
v_gene: TRBV7-2
abundance: many
CDR3nt: TGTGCCAGCAGCCCTCTTAGGGACGATGAAAAACTGTTTTTT
CDR3aa: CASSPLRDDEKLFF

j_gene: TRBJ1-4
d_gene: .
v_gene: TRBV7-2
abundance: many
CDR3nt: TGTGCCAGCAGCTTAGCCAGTTCTAATGAAAAACTGTTTTTT
CDR3aa: CASSLASSNEKLFF

j_gene: TRBJ2-5
d_gene: .
v_gene: TRBV12-5
abundance: .
CDR3nt: TGTGCTAGTGGTCTAGGACAGATCCGAGAGACCCAGTACTTC
CDR3aa: CASGLGQIRETQYF

j_gene: TRBJ2-5
d_gene: .
v_gene: TRBV7-9
abundance: few
CDR3nt: TGTGCCAGCAGCTTATACGTCCAAGAGACCCAGTACTTC
CDR3aa: CASSLYVQETQYF

j_gene: TRBJ1-2
d_gene: .
v_gene: TRBV7-2
abundance: many
CDR3nt: TGTGCCAGCAGTCGAGGGGGGGCATTCGATGGCTACACCTTC
CDR3aa: CASSRGGAFDGYTF

j_gene: TRBJ2-2
d_gene: .
v_gene: TRBV7-2
abundance: many
CDR3nt: TGTGCCAGCAGCGGAGGGCCTAACACCGGGGAGCTGTTTTTT
CDR3aa: CASSGGPNTGELFF

j_gene: TRBJ1-2
d_gene: .
v_gene: TRBV7-2
abundance: many
CDR3nt: TGTGCCAGCAATCCGATAGCTAACTATGGCTACACCTTC
CDR3aa: CASNPIANYGYTF

j_gene: TRBJ2-1
d_gene: .
v_gene: TRBV7-3
abundance: few
CDR3nt: TGTGCCAGCAGCTTATCCTACAGGGAGGATGGTGAGCAGTTCTTC
CDR3aa: CASSLSYREDGEQFF

j_gene: TRBJ2-1
d_gene: TRBD2
v_gene: TRBV2
abundance: few
CDR3nt: TGTGCCAGCAGCCCCCTGACTAGCGGCACTGAGCAGTTCTTC
CDR3aa: CASSPLTSGTEQFF

j_gene: TRBJ2-1
d_gene: .
v_gene: TRBV28
abundance: many
CDR3nt: TGTGCCAGCACAGAACCGAGGGGGGCCCGTAATAACAATGAGCAGTTCTTC
CDR3aa: CASTEPRGARNNNEQFF

j_gene: TRBJ1-3
d_gene: TRBD1
v_gene: TRBV6-1
abundance: many
CDR3nt: TGTGCCAGCAGTGCGGACAGGTGGCGACCCACCTCTGGAAACACCATATATTTT
CDR3aa: CASSADRWRPTSGNTIYF

j_gene: TRBJ2-1
d_gene: TRBD2
v_gene: TRBV19
abundance: .
CDR3nt: TGTGCCAGTACCCTGGGGGGGGGAGGCTACAATGAGCAGTTCTTC
CDR3aa: CASTLGGGGYNEQFF

j_gene: TRBJ2-7
d_gene: TRBD1
v_gene: TRBV20-1
abundance: .
CDR3nt: TGCAGTGCTAGTGGGGGGACAGGTCCTTCCTACGAGCAGTACTTC
CDR3aa: CSASGGTGPSYEQYF

j_gene: TRBJ1-1
d_gene: .
v_gene: TRBV7-9
abundance: .
CDR3nt: TGTGCCAGCAGCCCGGGAAGGGGGGGGCCGAACACTGAAGCTTTCTTT
CDR3aa: CASSPGRGGPNTEAFF

j_gene: TRBJ2-3
d_gene: .
v_gene: TRBV10-3
abundance: few
CDR3nt: TGTGCCATCAGTGAGACAGACAGAAATACGCAGTATTTT
CDR3aa: CAISETDRNTQYF

j_gene: TRBJ2-1
d_gene: TRBD1
v_gene: TRBV7-2
abundance: many
CDR3nt: TGTGCCAGCAGCTTGGGACAGGGGTACAATGAGCAGTTCTTC
CDR3aa: CASSLGQGYNEQFF

j_gene: TRBJ2-7
d_gene: TRBD2
v_gene: TRBV7-6
abundance: many
CDR3nt: TGTGCCAGCAGCTTTAGCGGGGACATCTCCTACGAGCAGTACTTC
CDR3aa: CASSFSGDISYEQYF

j_gene: TRBJ1-2
d_gene: .
v_gene: TRBV7-9
abundance: many
CDR3nt: TGTGCCAGCAGCCAGACAGGCTTATATGGCTACACCTTC
CDR3aa: CASSQTGLYGYTF

j_gene: TRBJ2-7
d_gene: TRBD1
v_gene: TRBV2
abundance: .
CDR3nt: TGTGCCAGCAGGGCCACCGGGACAGGGATCGAGCAGTACTTC
CDR3aa: CASRATGTGIEQYF

j_gene: TRBJ2-7
d_gene: TRBD1
v_gene: TRBV5-6
abundance: .
CDR3nt: TGTGCCAGCAGCCCAACGGGGACAGGGCTATACGAGCAGTACTTC
CDR3aa: CASSPTGTGLYEQYF

j_gene: TRBJ2-5
d_gene: .
v_gene: TRBV6-2/TRBV6-3
abundance: .
CDR3nt: TGTGCCAGCAGTCCGGGACTCTACCAAGAGACCCAGTACTTC
CDR3aa: CASSPGLYQETQYF

j_gene: TRBJ2-1
d_gene: TRBD2
v_gene: TRBV19
abundance: few
CDR3nt: TGTGCCAGTAGTATTGGTGGGAGGGCGGGGAATGAGCAGTTCTTC
CDR3aa: CASSIGGRAGNEQFF

j_gene: TRBJ2-7
d_gene: TRBD2
v_gene: TRBV7-2
abundance: many
CDR3nt: TGTGCCAGCAGCTTAGTTTCGGGAGGCCCCCACGAGCAGTACTTC
CDR3aa: CASSLVSGGPHEQYF

j_gene: TRBJ1-2
d_gene: .
v_gene: TRBV20-1
abundance: .
CDR3nt: TGCAGTGCTAGCCAGGGGAACCGGGGCTACACCTTC
CDR3aa: CSASQGNRGYTF

j_gene: TRBJ2-1
d_gene: .
v_gene: TRBV7-3
abundance: many
CDR3nt: TGTGCCAGCAGCTTACGGACACAGGCGGAGCAGTTCTTC
CDR3aa: CASSLRTQAEQFF

j_gene: TRBJ1-2
d_gene: .
v_gene: TRBV7-2
abundance: many
CDR3nt: TGTGCCAGCAGCTTAGACAGGGCAGGTGGCTACACCTTC
CDR3aa: CASSLDRAGGYTF

j_gene: TRBJ1-6
d_gene: .
v_gene: TRBV20-1
abundance: few
CDR3nt: TGCAGTGCTAGGAAGGGACCCCTCCACTTT
CDR3aa: CSARKGPLHF

j_gene: TRBJ2-7
d_gene: .
v_gene: TRBV6-2/TRBV6-3
abundance: many
CDR3nt: TGTGCCAGCAGTTACCCCTCCTACGAGCAGTACTTC
CDR3aa: CASSYPSYEQYF

j_gene: TRBJ2-3
d_gene: .
v_gene: TRBV28
abundance: .
CDR3nt: TGTGCCAGCAGTTTATTAAAGAGCGAATTGCCAGATACGCAGTATTTT
CDR3aa: CASSLLKSELPDTQYF

j_gene: TRBJ2-2
d_gene: TRBD1
v_gene: TRBV6-6
abundance: few
CDR3nt: TGTGCCAGCCTTCAAGGGGGCCGCACCGGGGAGCTGTTTTTT
CDR3aa: CASLQGGRTGELFF

j_gene: TRBJ2-1
d_gene: TRBD2
v_gene: TRBV6-2/TRBV6-3
abundance: many
CDR3nt: TGTGCCAGCGGCCGTGAGGGGAGGGTTTCGAATGAGCAGTTCTTC
CDR3aa: CASGREGRVSNEQFF

j_gene: TRBJ2-5
d_gene: TRBD1
v_gene: TRBV7-2
abundance: medium-sized
CDR3nt: TGTGCCAGCAGCCCAAGGACAGGGGGCGGTGAGACCCAGTACTTC
CDR3aa: CASSPRTGGGETQYF

j_gene: TRBJ2-1
d_gene: TRBD1
v_gene: TRBV24-1
abundance: few
CDR3nt: TGTGCCACCAGTGATTCCCTCAAGAGGGGGCAGTCCTTC
CDR3aa: CATSDSLKRGQSF